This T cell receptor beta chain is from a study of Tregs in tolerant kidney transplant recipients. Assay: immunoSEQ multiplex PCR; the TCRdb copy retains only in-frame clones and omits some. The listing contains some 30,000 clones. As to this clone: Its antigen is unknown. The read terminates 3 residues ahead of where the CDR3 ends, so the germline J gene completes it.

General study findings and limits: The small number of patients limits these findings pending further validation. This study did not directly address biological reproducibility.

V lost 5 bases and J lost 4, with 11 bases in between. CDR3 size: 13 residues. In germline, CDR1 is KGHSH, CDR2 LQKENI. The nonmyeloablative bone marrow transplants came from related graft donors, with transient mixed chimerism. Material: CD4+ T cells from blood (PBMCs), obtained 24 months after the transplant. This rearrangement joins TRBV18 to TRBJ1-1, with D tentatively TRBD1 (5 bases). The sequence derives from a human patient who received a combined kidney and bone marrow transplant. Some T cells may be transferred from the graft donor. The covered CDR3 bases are TGTGCCAGCTCAAGGGCAGGGAGCACTGAA. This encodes CASSRAGSTE. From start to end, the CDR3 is CASSRAGSTEAFF.